These 6 T cell receptor beta chains came from one sample sequenced in a study of T-cell memory formation after mild COVID-19. TCRdb recomputed calls from the 5' RACE reads with MiXCR, one row per CDR3 protein. The sample has fewer than 700,000 distinct CDR3 sequences, roughly 20% seen once. Sequencing was performed on PBMCs or a T cell subset sorted from them (not recorded which). The receptors stem from an adult woman who had mild COVID-19 (a few samples of this study predate the infection). Cell type and time point are not known.

This clonotype has a handful of counts. The chain is built from TRBV12-3 or TRBV12-4 and TRBJ2-1, with D hard to call. V dropped 3 bases and J dropped 1 base, with 7 bases sitting between them. CDR3 length equals 14 residues. The CDR3, as DNA: TGTGCCAGCAGTTTCACCGTATCCTACAATGAGCAGTTCTTC. Amino acid sequence: CASSFTVSYNEQFF.

This clonotype showed up just a few times. The chain carries TRBV7-9 and TRBJ2-7; 11 bases map to TRBD2. The germline V gene encodes CDR1 SEHNR and CDR2 FQNEAQ (reference sequence). The CDR3 contains 17 residues. With 4 bases clipped from V and 2 bases from J, the junction kept 10 bases outside the gene matches. The CDR3 DNA follows: TGTGCCAGCAGCTCCCTAGCGGGGGGCCCAATGACCTACGAGCAGTACTTC. Its protein is CASSSLAGGPMTYEQYF.

V is TRBV11-2 and J is TRBJ1-3, with a tentative D call TRBD1 (6 bases). The germline V and J ends were trimmed by 2 bases and 0 bases, with 20 bases remaining between them. The CDR3 has 19 amino acids. Per the germline V gene, CDR1 is SGHAT and CDR2 is FQNNGV. CDR3 loop: CASSLKGTSIRGSGNTIYF. For the CDR3, the DNA is TGTGCCAGCAGCTTAAAGGGGACAAGCATCAGGGGCTCTGGAAACACCATATATTTT.

The table lists this clonotype with a few counts. CDR3 sequence reads: CASSRVAGQSTDTQYF. The CDR3 DNA is TGTGCCAGCAGCCGGGTAGCGGGCCAAAGCACAGATACGCAGTATTTT. V is TRBV3-1 and J is TRBJ2-3; the match to TRBD2 covers 7 bases. The V and J ends lost 4 bases and 0 bases, in that order; junction bases with no gene match: 7. In germline, CDR1 is LGHDT, CDR2 YNNKEL (reference sequence). CDR3 length: 16 amino acids.

This clonotype was picked up a small number of times. V is TRBV11-2 and J is TRBJ1-5; D gene uncertain. This CDR3 is 10 amino acids long. The V gene lost 1 base and the J gene lost 10 bases, with 2 bases spanning the gap. Germline CDR1 and CDR2: SGHAT and FQNNGV. The CDR3 sequence: CASSLGPQHF. In DNA form, the CDR3 reads TGTGCCAGCAGCTTAGGCCCCCAGCATTTT.

The rearrangement links TRBV4-1 to TRBJ2-6, with a possible D match to TRBD2 (5 bases). V shed 0 bases and J shed 6 bases, with 6 bases lying between them. CDR1 and CDR2 (germline): MGHRA, YSYEKL. The length of the CDR3 is 14 residues. CDR3 residues: CASSQDREANVLTF. DNA for the CDR3: TGCGCCAGCAGCCAAGATCGGGAGGCCAACGTCCTGACTTTC.